These 29 T cell receptor beta chains share one sample of origin, sequenced in a study of T-cell memory formation after mild COVID-19 (dated by TCRdb to the early 2020s). Library construction relied on 5' RACE. The instrument was an Illumina NovaSeq 6000. Using fastp at Q25 and MiXCR, TCRdb reprocessed the public reads and kept productive beta chains. Records with the same CDR3 protein are collapsed into one entry carrying the most frequent genes and DNA. The sample table contains almost 550,000 distinct CDR3 sequences; only one count was recorded for roughly 21% of them. Clones ranked in the top ten supply around 13% of the sample. Material: PBMCs or a T cell subset sorted from them (not recorded which). The source of these receptors is an adult woman who had mild COVID-19 (a few samples of this study predate the infection). The sample titles of this study are shuffled in the database, so cell type and time point are left out; the donor was told from shared clones.

This clonotype was observed a few times. The rearrangement links TRBV7-9 to TRBJ1-3; possible D gene TRBD1, 6 bases. This CDR3 is built from 15 residues. V lost 5 bases and J 0 bases, leaving 11 bases between the germline ends. The germline gives CDR1 SEHNR, CDR2 FQNEAQ (reference sequence). The CDR3 is CASSPGTTSGNTIYF. The CDR3 DNA reads TGTGCCAGCAGCCCCGGGACAACCTCTGGAAACACCATATATTTT.

The genes are TRBV19 and TRBJ2-1; TRBD2 aligns across 7 bases. V lost 5 bases and J lost 6; bases outside the gene matches: 10. The CDR3 is 15 residues long. CDR1 is LNHDA and CDR2 is SQIVND in the germline V gene (reference sequence). CDR3 sequence (DNA): TGTGCCAGTAGTTGGCGGGCTAGCGGTCCCAATGAGCAGTTCTTC. Residues: CASSWRASGPNEQFF.

The chain combines TRBV7-9 with TRBJ1-6; D unclear. V was clipped by 5 bases and J by 7 bases, with 9 bases between them. This CDR3 region has 13 residues. Germline V gene sequence: CDR1 SEHNR, CDR2 FQNEAQ (reference sequence). The CDR3 DNA reads TGTGCCAGCAGCAACCCTTGGAATTCACCCCTCCACTTT. This translates into CASSNPWNSPLHF.

V usage is TRBV5-1 and J usage is TRBJ1-1; D may be TRBD1 (5 bases). CDR3 size: 13 residues. V lost 0 bases to trimming and J lost 8 bases, with 11 bases between them. Germline CDR1 is SGHRS and CDR2 is YFSETQ. The CDR3 coding sequence is TGCGCCAGCAGCTTGGTGGGGGACCCCGAAGCTTTCTTT. Its protein product is CASSLVGDPEAFF.

This clonotype was detected only a few times. The gene calls are TRBV5-6 and TRBJ1-5, with D tentatively TRBD1 (5 bases). V lost 2 bases to trimming and J lost 2 bases, with 11 bases between them. This CDR3 is built from 15 residues. Germline V gives CDR1 SGHDT, CDR2 YYEEEE. The DNA of the CDR3 is TGTGCCAGCAGCTTAGCAGGGTTCGGCAATCAGCCCCAGCATTTT. Its translation: CASSLAGFGNQPQHF.

This chain links TRBV7-2 with TRBJ2-1, with 8 bases identical to TRBD2. Trimming took 2 bases from V and 7 from J; bases not matched to a gene: 13. The germline V gene encodes CDR1 SGHTA and CDR2 FQGNSA. This CDR3 comprises 17 residues. CDR3 bases: TGTGCCAGCAGCTTAACTGGCTCAGCGGGGGCCAGGAATGAGCAGTTCTTC. Its protein product is CASSLTGSAGARNEQFF.

This clonotype was found a few times. The chain carries TRBV7-8 and TRBJ2-3; TRBD2 matches at 14 bases. J lost 1 base, V lost 6 bases, and 6 bases had no gene match. CDR1 SGHVS and CDR2 FQNEAQ come from the germline V gene. There are 17 residues in the CDR3. The CDR3 spells CASSYRLAGGGTDTQYF. CDR3 DNA sequence: TGTGCCAGCAGTTATAGACTAGCGGGAGGGGGCACAGATACGCAGTATTTT.

This clonotype was counted between two and nine times. V gene TRBV5-1 combines with J gene TRBJ1-1, with a possible D match to TRBD1 (6 bases). The CDR3 consists of 15 residues. The germline V and J ends were trimmed by 4 bases and 0 bases, with 13 bases remaining between them. CDR1 is SGHRS, CDR2 YFSETQ, per germline. This CDR3 is CASSTGTTMNTEAFF. DNA for the CDR3: TGCGCCAGCAGCACAGGGACAACCATGAACACTGAAGCTTTCTTT.

This clonotype has more than one count but fewer than ten. This chain uses TRBV6-1 with TRBJ1-1; the D is unclear. This CDR3 has 12 amino acids. Germline V gene lookup returns CDR1 MNHNS and CDR2 SASEGT. V was trimmed by 3 bases and J by 6 bases, leaving 8 bases between them. The CDR3 is CASSERAAEAFF. The CDR3 region has the DNA TGTGCCAGCAGTGAGAGGGCCGCTGAAGCTTTCTTT.

This clonotype turned up a few times. The CDR3, as DNA: TGTGCCAGCAGTTGGGGACTATTGCGAGAGACCCAGTACTTC. This encodes CASSWGLLRETQYF. The rearrangement links TRBV6-2 or TRBV6-3 to TRBJ2-5, with 7 nucleotides matching TRBD2. V shed 4 bases and J 4 bases; nucleotides not matched to a gene: 6. This CDR3 is built from 14 residues. Germline V gene data show CDR1 as MNHEY and CDR2 as SVGEGT.

This clonotype was found once. This rearrangement joins TRBV5-8 to TRBJ2-7; D is unclear. Per the germline V gene, CDR1 is SGHTS and CDR2 is YDEGEE. There are 12 residues in the CDR3. V was shortened by 4 bases and J by 5 bases, with 10 bases between the two germline ends. CDR3 protein: CASSPDHHEQYF. For the CDR3, the DNA is TGTGCCAGCAGCCCCGACCATCACGAGCAGTACTTC.

The chain has TRBV7-3 and TRBJ2-3; TRBD1 agrees at 12 bases. J was trimmed by 4 bases and V by 4 bases; bases with no gene match: 15. Germline V gives CDR1 SGHTA, CDR2 FQGTGA. The CDR3 sequence is 19 residues long. Here the CDR3 DNA reads TGTGCCAGCAGCTCGCCTCAGAATGGGACAGGGGGCGAGGCAGATACGCAGTATTTT. It encodes CASSSPQNGTGGEADTQYF.

The V and J genes are TRBV25-1 and TRBJ2-1, with TRBD1 matching 7 bases. CDR1 is MGHDK, CDR2 SYGVNS, per germline. Germline trimming cut 5 bases from V and 7 bases from J; bases unmatched to any gene: 14. There are 16 residues in the CDR3. The CDR3 coding sequence is TGTGCCAGCAGTAGACAAGACAGGGTAGTACCGAATGAGCAGTTCTTC. Translated, it gives CASSRQDRVVPNEQFF.

This clonotype has just a few counts. The chain joins TRBV4-1 to TRBJ1-2; possibly TRBD1 for D (6 bases). Trimming left V 4 bases short and J 2 bases short, with 11 bases between. The germline CDR1 and CDR2 sequences are MGHRA and YSYEKL. The CDR3 is 14 residues long. CDR3 in amino acids: CASSPIGQNYGYTF. DNA for the CDR3: TGCGCCAGCAGCCCGATAGGACAGAACTATGGCTACACCTTC.

This clonotype was seen more than once but under ten times. The chain joins TRBV13 to TRBJ2-7, with TRBD2 as a possible D gene (6 bases). CDR1 is PRHDT and CDR2 is FYEKMQ in the germline V gene (reference sequence). V was pared by 1 base and J by 3 bases, with 10 bases between. The CDR3 loop spans 14 amino acids. The CDR3 sequence is CASSLVNSGYEQYF. CDR3 coding DNA: TGTGCCAGCAGCTTAGTGAATAGCGGCTACGAGCAGTACTTC.

The V call is TRBV15, the J call TRBJ2-5, with D perhaps TRBD2 (5 bases). This CDR3 region has 13 residues. Germline V gene lookup returns CDR1 LNHNV and CDR2 YYDKDF (reference sequence). Trimming removed 2 bases from V and 6 bases from J, with 10 bases in between. The CDR3 sequence: CATSRREFQTQYF. The CDR3 DNA follows: TGTGCCACCAGCAGAAGGGAGTTCCAGACCCAGTACTTC.

This clonotype was counted a few times. J is TRBJ1-6 and V is TRBV4-1, with D unresolved. This CDR3 has 16 amino acids. Trimming cost V 1 base and J 8 bases, with 15 bases left between them. Germline CDR1 reads MGHRA; CDR2 reads YSYEKL. CDR3 region: CASSQVSARGYSPLHF. CDR3 sequence (DNA): TGCGCCAGCAGCCAAGTCTCAGCCCGCGGGTATTCACCCCTCCACTTT.

The V call is TRBV20-1, the J call TRBJ1-1; D is unclear. CDR3 length equals 14 residues. V was cut by 6 bases and J by 0 bases, with 14 bases left in between. The V gene's germline CDR1 is DFQATT and CDR2 SNEGSKA (reference sequence). The CDR3 sequence: CSAKDGSMNTEAFF. The DNA of the CDR3 is TGCAGTGCAAAGGACGGCTCCATGAACACTGAAGCTTTCTTT.

The chain employs TRBV18 and TRBJ2-5, with D perhaps matching TRBD1 (5 bases). The V end was cut by 6 bases, the J end by 7 bases, with 15 bases between. Germline V gene lookup returns CDR1 KGHSH and CDR2 LQKENI. The CDR3 has 13 residues. Here the CDR3 reads CASSPDSVGTQYF. CDR3 nucleotides: TGTGCCAGCTCCCCAGACAGCGTTGGGACCCAGTACTTC.

This chain connects TRBV7-9 to TRBJ1-2; 7 nucleotides line up with TRBD1. V shed 4 bases and J 6 bases; nucleotides not matched to a gene: 5. There are 13 residues in the CDR3. CDR1 and CDR2 from the germline V gene are SEHNR and FQNEAQ (reference sequence). The CDR3 reads CASSSIDRDGYTF. CDR3 DNA sequence: TGTGCCAGCAGCTCGATAGACAGGGATGGCTACACCTTC.

The chain has TRBV7-9 and TRBJ2-3, with 9 bases lining up with TRBD1. The CDR3 runs to 16 residues. V was clipped by 5 bases and J by 3 bases; unmatched bases: 9. Germline loops: CDR1 SEHNR, CDR2 FQNEAQ (reference sequence). CDR3 protein: CASSPSGTGKTDTQYF. For the CDR3, the DNA is TGTGCCAGCAGCCCGTCCGGGACAGGGAAGACAGATACGCAGTATTTT.

The chain recombines TRBV6-5 with TRBJ2-5; D is perhaps TRBD1 (5 bases). The length of the CDR3 is 16 residues. Trimming stripped 0 bases from V and 1 base from J, with 12 bases between. Germline CDR1 MNHEY, CDR2 SVGAGI. CDR3 sequence (DNA): TGTGCCAGCAGTTACTCTAAGGGGAAGGGCCAAGAGACCCAGTACTTC. Translating gives CASSYSKGKGQETQYF.

The chain is built from TRBV20-1 and TRBJ2-5; tentatively, D is TRBD1 (5 bases). Trimming took off 4 bases at V and 5 bases at J, with 17 bases between the two ends. This CDR3 comprises 14 residues. Germline V gene data show CDR1 as DFQATT and CDR2 as SNEGSKA (reference sequence). CDR3 DNA: TGCAGTGCTACCCCCAGGGCCCATTTTGAGACCCAGTACTTC. Encoded protein: CSATPRAHFETQYF.

V is TRBV5-1 and J is TRBJ2-1; 9 nucleotides align to TRBD2. The CDR3 contains 15 residues. The germline V gene encodes CDR1 SGHRS and CDR2 YFSETQ. J lost 6 bases, V lost 1 base, and 5 bases had no gene match. In DNA form, the CDR3 reads TGCGCCAGCAGCTTGACTCTAGCGGGGACCAATGAGCAGTTCTTC. Protein product: CASSLTLAGTNEQFF.

The genes are TRBV12-3 or TRBV12-4 and TRBJ2-2; 7 nucleotides align to TRBD1. V lost 4 bases and J lost 4; bases outside the gene matches: 3. CDR3 length equals 14 residues. CDR3 nucleotide sequence: TGTGCCAGCAGTTCTTGGGACAGCACCGGGGAGCTGTTTTTT. Residues: CASSSWDSTGELFF.

This clonotype occurred a few times. CDR3 nucleotide sequence: TGTGCCAGCATGATGATGAACACTGAAGCTTTCTTT. Protein: CASMMMNTEAFF. The chain is built from TRBV6-1 and TRBJ1-1, with D unresolved. CDR3 length: 12 residues. The V gene's germline CDR1 is MNHNS and CDR2 SASEGT. The V end was cut by 7 bases, the J end by 0 bases, with 6 bases between.

This clonotype has only a few counts. The chain combines TRBV6-1 with TRBJ1-5; 7 bases align to TRBD1. Germline assignment: CDR1 MNHNS and CDR2 SASEGT. The CDR3 runs 15 residues. The J segment lost 2 bases and the V segment lost 6 bases, leaving 7 bases of the junction unmatched. CDR3 amino acids: CASSLYRGGNQPQHF. DNA for the CDR3: TGTGCCAGCAGCCTTTACAGGGGAGGCAATCAGCCCCAGCATTTT.

The V and J genes are TRBV5-1 and TRBJ2-4; D gene uncertain. Germline lookup yields CDR1 SGHRS and CDR2 YFSETQ. The germline V and J ends were trimmed by 0 bases and 2 bases, with 9 bases remaining between them. CDR3 size: 15 residues. For the CDR3, the DNA is TGCGCCAGCAGCTTGGGGGGATTAACCAAAAACATTCAGTACTTC. It translates to CASSLGGLTKNIQYF.

The chain is built from TRBV20-1 and TRBJ2-3; 11 bases fit TRBD2. The trim removed 4 bases at V and 6 bases at J, leaving 3 bases unmatched. Germline V gene lookup returns CDR1 DFQATT and CDR2 SNEGSKA (reference sequence). This CDR3 contains 13 residues. The CDR3 region has the DNA TGCAGTGCTAAGACTAGCGGGAAGGATACGCAGTATTTT. Encoded protein: CSAKTSGKDTQYF.